The present T cell receptor beta chain was sequenced within a study of shared clonotypes between healthy human individuals. On this clone: Its antigen is still unknown.

Trimming cost V 5 bases and J 7 bases; bases outside gene matches: 11. Germline V gene data show CDR1 as SEHNR and CDR2 as FQNEAQ (reference sequence). This CDR3 has 16 amino acids. The method was immunoSEQ multiplex PCR; TCRdb's version includes in-frame clones alone and lacks a portion of them. Here the sample spans roughly 1,800,000 clones, over 85% being singletons. Naive CD8 cells comprised CD45RO-negative, CCR7-positively selected cells, excluding terminally differentiated effector memory CD45RA+ cells. Study observations and caveats: An anticipated effect of sequencing depth on clonotype sharing among donors was recognized. Compared with clonotypes that all four donors shared, non-shared clonotypes had lower generation probabilities. The represented genetic and exposure-history diversity was limited by the small number of donors.

The sequencing input was naive CD8+ T cells sorted from blood. This sequence originates from a man between 18 and 29 years old in good health. This sequence joins TRBV7-9 and TRBJ2-2; 9 bases are a match to TRBD1. CDR3 residues: CASSPSATGGGGELFF. Written as DNA, the CDR3 is TGTGCCAGCAGCCCTAGTGCTACAGGGGGCGGCGGGGAGCTGTTTTTT.